What follows are 9 T cell receptor beta chains derived from one specimen sequenced in a study of shared clonotypes between healthy human individuals. Libraries were prepared by immunoSEQ multiplex PCR; TCRdb keeps only in-frame clonotypes and omits some of them. The sample consists of more than 2 million clones, about 94% of them appearing once. Positive CCR7 selection of CD45RO-negative cells yielded the naive CD8 cells, and terminally differentiated effector memory CD45RA+ cells were excluded. Material: naive CD8+ T cells sorted from blood. These receptors came from a man younger than 30 in good health.

The chain links TRBV5-1 to TRBJ2-2; no reliable D call. Trimming pared 4 bases from V and 8 bases from J, leaving 9 bases between. The CDR3 loop spans 12 amino acids. The germline gives CDR1 SGHRS, CDR2 YFSETQ. The CDR3 loop is CASSPQSGELFF. DNA for the CDR3: TGCGCCAGCAGCCCTCAATCGGGGGAGCTGTTTTTT. Combining the CDR3 with reference TRBV5-1 and TRBJ2-2 gives the whole variable domain KAGVTQTPRYLIKTRGQQVTLSCSPISGHRSVSWYQQTPGQGLQFLFEYFSETQRNKGNFPGRFSGRQFSNSRSEMNVSTLELGDSALYLCASSPQSGELFFGEGSRLTVL.

V gene TRBV11-2 combines with J gene TRBJ2-1; TRBD1 might be the D (5 bases). From germline, CDR1 is SGHAT and CDR2 FQNNGV. The CDR3 spans 15 residues. Trimming cost V 5 bases and J 6 bases, with 17 bases left between them. CDR3: CASSQSGPQLNEQFF. The CDR3 nucleotides are TGTGCCAGCAGCCAATCAGGGCCCCAGCTCAATGAGCAGTTCTTC.

The chain employs TRBV18 and TRBJ2-5; D is perhaps TRBD1 (6 bases). V was cut by 0 bases and J by 2 bases, with 19 bases left in between. The CDR3 sequence is 18 residues long. Germline CDR1 KGHSH, CDR2 LQKENI. The CDR3 loop reads CASSPPSKTGWQQETQYF. CDR3 sequence (DNA): TGTGCCAGCTCACCACCGAGTAAAACAGGGTGGCAGCAAGAGACCCAGTACTTC.

The genes are TRBV5-6 and TRBJ1-1; weak D call: TRBD1 (6 bases). Germline V lookup: CDR1 SGHDT, CDR2 YYEEEE. CDR3 length: 12 residues. The V gene lost 5 bases and the J gene lost 3 bases, with 8 bases spanning the gap. The CDR3 DNA is TGTGCCAGCAGTTGGACAGACACTGAAGCTTTCTTT. This codes for CASSWTDTEAFF.

This chain uses TRBV5-1 with TRBJ2-7; D is unclear. Trimming stripped 3 bases from V and 2 bases from J, with 9 bases between. Germline values: CDR1 SGHRS, CDR2 YFSETQ. This CDR3 contains 13 residues. CDR3 amino acids: CASSSGMPYEQYF. DNA for the CDR3: TGCGCCAGCAGCTCTGGAATGCCCTACGAGCAGTACTTC.

This chain connects TRBV4-2 to TRBJ2-7, with 8 bases matching TRBD1. Germline loops: CDR1 LGHNA, CDR2 YNFKEQ. J lost 1 base, V lost 4 bases, and 6 bases had no gene match. The CDR3 contains 15 residues. The CDR3 bases are TGTGCCAGCAGCCCGACGACAGGGGATTCCTACGAGCAGTACTTC. This codes for CASSPTTGDSYEQYF.

This clone occurred a few times. Other DNA sequences within the sample encode an identical CDR3. V gene TRBV5-6 combines with J gene TRBJ2-3; D unresolved. The germline V and J ends were trimmed by 3 bases and 1 base, with 3 bases remaining between them. This CDR3 is 12 amino acids long. In germline, CDR1 is SGHDT, CDR2 YYEEEE. The CDR3: CASSWGTDTQYF. The CDR3 nucleotides read TGTGCCAGCAGCTGGGGCACAGATACGCAGTATTTT.

The chain joins TRBV7-2 to TRBJ1-6, with a possible D match to TRBD1 (6 bases). CDR1 and CDR2 from the germline V gene are SGHTA and FQGNSA. With 1 base removed from V and 10 bases from J, the gap between germline ends came to 14 bases. This CDR3 is 15 amino acids long. The CDR3 region has the DNA TGTGCCAGCAGCTTAGTTTGGGGGGCTGGCTCACCCCTCCACTTT. It translates to CASSLVWGAGSPLHF.

The CDR3 sequence: CASSLAPRGRLVYNEQFF. The DNA of the CDR3 is TGTGCCAGCAGCTTAGCCCCCCGGGGGCGCTTAGTTTACAATGAGCAGTTCTTC. The chain has TRBV7-9 and TRBJ2-1; D is possibly TRBD1 or TRBD2 (6 bases each). Germline V gives CDR1 SEHNR, CDR2 FQNEAQ (reference sequence). The V end lost 0 bases, the J end lost 4 bases, and 19 bases lay between the germline ends. This CDR3 region has 18 residues.